The clone carrying this TCR beta chain appeared a few times. The sample belongs to a study of blood T cells in healthy people across ages. The CDR3 consists of 15 residues. V lost 0 bases, J lost 2 bases, and 8 bases lay in between. Germline V CDR1 and CDR2: LGHNA, YNFKEQ. A J-beta primer mix and a sample-barcoded 5' primer were used in a second PCR of about 7 to 12 cycles. TCRdb re-called the 5' RACE reads with MiXCR, one entry per CDR3 protein. The sample has roughly 1.9 million distinct CDR3 sequences, about two fifths seen once. The chain is built from TRBV4-2 and TRBJ2-1, with a weak D call TRBD2 (5 bases). Sequenced input: blood. The clonotype originates from a human donor in good health. This CDR3 reads CASSQDTRTYNEQFF. The CDR3 nucleotides are TGTGCCAGCAGCCAAGATACTAGGACCTACAATGAGCAGTTCTTC.